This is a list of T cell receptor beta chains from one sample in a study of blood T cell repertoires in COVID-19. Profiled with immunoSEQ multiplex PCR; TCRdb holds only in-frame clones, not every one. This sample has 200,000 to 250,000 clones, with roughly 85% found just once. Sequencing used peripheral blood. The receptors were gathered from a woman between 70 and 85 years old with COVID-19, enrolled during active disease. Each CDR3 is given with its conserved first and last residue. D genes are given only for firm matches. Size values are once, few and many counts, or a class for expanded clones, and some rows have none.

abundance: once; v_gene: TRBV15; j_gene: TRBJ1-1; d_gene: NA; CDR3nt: TGTGCCACCAGCAAAGCCCGCGGGGGCCAAGGGATGAACACTGAAGCTTTCTTT; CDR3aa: CATSKARGGQGMNTEAFF
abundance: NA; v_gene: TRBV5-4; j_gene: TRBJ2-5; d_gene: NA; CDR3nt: TGTGCCAGCAGCCGGACAACCCAAGAGACCCAGTACTTC; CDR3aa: CASSRTTQETQYF
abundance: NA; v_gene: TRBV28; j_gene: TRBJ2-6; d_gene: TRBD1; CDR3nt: TGTGCCAGCAGCGAGACAGGGACTGGGGCCAACGTCCTGACTTTC; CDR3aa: CASSETGTGANVLTF
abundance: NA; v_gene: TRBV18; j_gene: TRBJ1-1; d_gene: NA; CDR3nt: TGTGCCAGCTCCCTCCAGGGCGACCCAGTGAACACTGAAGCTTTCTTT; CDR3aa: CASSLQGDPVNTEAFF
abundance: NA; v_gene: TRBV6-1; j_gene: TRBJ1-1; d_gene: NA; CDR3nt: TGTGCCAGCAGTGATGGGGCAACATCAGGGACTGAAGCTTTCTTT; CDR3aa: CASSDGATSGTEAFF
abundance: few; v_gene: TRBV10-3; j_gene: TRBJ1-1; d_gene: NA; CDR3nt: TGTGCCATCAGTGATCGTTGGGCCGCCTCGATTGAAGCTTTCTTT; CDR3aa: CAISDRWAASIEAFF
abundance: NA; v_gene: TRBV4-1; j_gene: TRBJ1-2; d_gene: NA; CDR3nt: TGCGCCAGCAGCCAACCCGCTAACTATGGCTACACCTTC; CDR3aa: CASSQPANYGYTF
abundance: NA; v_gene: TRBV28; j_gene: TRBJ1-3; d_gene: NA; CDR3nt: TGTGCCAGCAGTTTTGCTACCCGGTCCGGGAACACCATATATTTT; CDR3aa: CASSFATRSGNTIYF
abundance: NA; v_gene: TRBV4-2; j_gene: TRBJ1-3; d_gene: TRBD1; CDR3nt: TGTGCCAGCAGCCAAATAGGAGGGACAGGGCCGGGAAACACCATATATTTT; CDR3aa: CASSQIGGTGPGNTIYF
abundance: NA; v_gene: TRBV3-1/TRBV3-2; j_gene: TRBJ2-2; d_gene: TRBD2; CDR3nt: TGTGCCAGCAGTACTAGCGCCGGGGAGCTGTTTTTT; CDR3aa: CASSTSAGELFF
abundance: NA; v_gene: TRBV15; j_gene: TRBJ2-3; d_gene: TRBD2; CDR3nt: TGTGCCACCAGCAGAGATCGGGGACTAGGCGGGGATACGCAGTATTTT; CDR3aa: CATSRDRGLGGDTQYF
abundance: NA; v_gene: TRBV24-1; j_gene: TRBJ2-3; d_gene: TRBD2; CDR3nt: TGTGCCACCAGTGATGGTCCTAGCGGGAGCACAGATACGCAGTATTTT; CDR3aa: CATSDGPSGSTDTQYF
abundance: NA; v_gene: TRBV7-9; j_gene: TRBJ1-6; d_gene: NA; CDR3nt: TGTGCCAGCAGCCGACAGGCGTATAATTCACCCCTCCACTTT; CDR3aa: CASSRQAYNSPLHF
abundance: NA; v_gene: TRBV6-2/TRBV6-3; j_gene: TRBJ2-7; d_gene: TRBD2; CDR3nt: TGTGCCAGCAGTCATACGATAGGGACTAGCGGACCCTACGAGCAGTACTTC; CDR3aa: CASSHTIGTSGPYEQYF